This TCR beta chain was sequenced for a study of cytomegalovirus exposure and HLA in healthy donors (dated by TCRdb to 2017 to 2019). In the study overall: An earlier analysis of roughly 630 of the donors reported 250 to 350 Gb of sequence data and about 100 million unique TCR beta sequences from about 200 million T cells. To predict cytomegalovirus infection status, the study combined high-throughput TCR immunosequencing, statistical association of individual TCRs with disease status, and machine learning. Rather than using new phenotypic data, the later analysis identified candidate immune exposures from TCR beta sequences and from how often those sequences occurred across donors. The T cell repertoires of 666 subjects were profiled by immunosequencing and related to cytomegalovirus serostatus. The study aimed to test whether cataloging public T cell receptors could reveal signatures of past pathogen exposure. Class I and class II HLA loci were covered by the typing at four-digit resolution. Along with the approximately 650-subject first cohort, a separate validation cohort of over a hundred different subjects was used. All discovery cohort repertoires had been generated using a single sequencing platform. In a later analysis, previously published TCR beta repertoires from 666 donors were re-analyzed and high-resolution HLA genotyping was added so that TCR occurrence patterns could be studied. The number of donors typed differed by locus, with 629-630 for A, B, C, DRB1 and DQB1, 522 for DQA1, 600 to 610 for DPA1, and 450 to 480 for DPB1. A later genetic analysis used genome-wide SNP genotypes for about three fifths of the roughly 700 donors, treating that subset as a discovery cohort. On average, around 200,000 unique TCR beta nucleotide sequences were sequenced per donor among 398 genotyped donors of the cohort, with around 19% of those sequences being non-productive. Among the roughly 380 genotyped donors, approximately 77% belonged to the genetic ancestry cluster associated with self-reported Caucasian donors. Roughly five DR-DQ haplotypes were treated as single units for association and clustering because of strong linkage in the cohort. Donor age, sex, ethnicity and CMV serostatus were compiled alongside the repertoire data. To decide whether each TCR beta V gene segment behaved as functional or pseudogenic, an earlier analysis of approximately 600 of the donors relied on high-throughput TCR beta sequencing. About 280 gigabases of sequencing data and 70 million to 85 million unique TCR sequences were included in an early release covering about 700 HLA-typed donors.

This clone was seen a single time. Its antigen is not yet known. No much larger clone exists at a distance of one base, and base qualities are not known. The cohort consisted of 666 healthy bone marrow donors. At the time of sampling, every cohort member was nominally healthy, though immune exposures that went unrecorded were likely present. The donor was CMV seronegative and was included in the group of a few hundred seronegative cohort members. A peripheral blood sample was collected from each donor, and TCR beta sequencing was performed on peripheral blood mononuclear cells. Genomic DNA extraction from the blood cell samples was performed with the Qiagen DNeasy Blood Extraction Kit. The investigation overall reported the following: In a later analysis, HLA-associated TCR beta chains showed more clonal expansion and lower generation probabilities than non-associated chains that were equally common. Most TCR sequences were seen in very few donors, while some public TCRs were found in many individuals. The cohort was sequenced for TCR beta chains only, and without alpha or paired-chain data the features that could be detected were limited. Linkage disequilibrium might explain the correlated functional status among segregating V segments, but an unknown experimental factor could not be ruled out. Because HLA typing was unavailable for some donors at each locus, only the typed subset was used in association tests. The study gave a list of more than 150 TCR beta chains associated with cytomegalovirus. A further reported finding was that TCR beta sequences accurately predicted the HLA-A and HLA-B alleles for most subjects in the first cohort. The authors suggested that the approach could potentially be extended to other disease states and immunological phenotypes. When HLA alleles, especially DR and DQ, strongly co-occurred, TCR associations were difficult to assign to individual alleles. The only immune exposure information available for the cohort was CMV serostatus. A cluster of highly shared sequence variants was judged likely to be a technical artifact of the sequencing pipeline. Approximately 16 rarely observed V segments, including chromosome 9 orphons, were excluded from the earlier analysis of several hundred of the donors because counts were too low. According to a later analysis, parvovirus B19, influenza, CMV and Epstein-Barr virus appeared linked to several top co-occurrence clusters. Cytomegalovirus status was reported to be diagnosed by the classifier with high specificity and sensitivity in both the original and validation cohorts. At a false discovery rate of 0.05, a later analysis linked under 20,000 TCR beta sequences to specific HLA alleles. In a later analysis, the rate of TCR association differed among HLA loci, with DRB1 alleles having the most associated TCRs and HLA-C alleles having the fewest. Sequencing depth was assumed to be roughly uniform across donors in the presence/absence analyses, though that assumption may not hold. The 87-base-pair reads could not distinguish some IMGT-functional V segments, including TRBV6-2 and TRBV6-3, so those segments were excluded. A later genetic analysis associated a missense DCLRE1C variant with V-gene and J-gene trimming of TCR beta chains, and an independent cohort replicated the association. Three of the identified cytomegalovirus-associated TCR beta chains were confirmed in vitro to be specific for cytomegalovirus antigens. In an earlier analysis of some 500 of the donors, most TCR beta V segments were observed in productive rearrangements about 90% or about 30% of the time, broadly matching IMGT annotations. Compared with the approximately 710-donor mean, donors in an Asian-associated ancestry cluster had fewer N-insertions in productive TCRs, according to a later genetic analysis. A later analysis found that most CMV-associated TCR beta chains appeared HLA-restricted, with HLA associations seemingly driven largely by CMV exposure.

CDR1 and CDR2, per the germline V gene (reference sequence), are MNHNY and SVGAGI. Inclusive of the bounding cysteine and phenylalanine, the CDR3 is 15 residues long. Left in the record is the CDR3 DNA by itself, 45 bases read in frame from the first base. Trimming leaves V shorter by 4 bases and J shorter by 0 bases, with the junction holding 2 bases beyond the gene matches. The library was made by the immunoSEQ multiplex PCR assay. The multiplex PCR relied on a mix of 60 forward primers for TCR Vbeta segments and 13 reverse primers for TCR Jbeta segments. A multiplex PCR assay on genomic DNA amplified the CDR3 region of rearranged TCR beta genes. On the Illumina HiSeq System, the amplified TCR beta libraries were sequenced as 87-base-pair reads. Under the source paper's analysis protocol: Across the roughly 700 repertoires, a later analysis counted around 80 million unique TCR beta chains, roughly 11 million of which were shared by at least two donors. To remove PCR and sequencing errors, raw reads were error-corrected and collapsed into unique sequences using a nearest-neighbor algorithm that merged closely related sequences. CDR3 sequences were aligned to IMGT reference sequences to assign V, D and J gene segments. Each retained sequence needed at least a six-nucleotide match to both a V gene segment and a J gene segment. Rearrangements were called productive when the CDR3 lacked stop codons and stayed in frame with V and J; all others were non-productive. CDR3 was defined by IMGT convention, running from the second conserved V-encoded cysteine to the conserved J-encoded phenylalanine. In an earlier analysis of 550 to 650 of the donors, sequences lacking an unambiguous match to a single V gene segment were excluded. An earlier analysis of 587 of the donors called V segments functional above 56.7% productive rearrangements and segregating when the between-donor standard deviation exceeded 5%. A statistical classification framework was built to diagnose cytomegalovirus status from the catalog of TCR beta chain sequences. In a later analysis, V and J genes were assigned by comparing TCR nucleotide sequences against IMGT/GENE-DB human TR gene sequences. The TCRdist pipeline was used in a later analysis to assign CDR3 sequences and most-parsimonious VDJ recombination scenarios. A later analysis defined each TCR beta chain by its CDR3 amino acid sequence plus V-gene family, and excluded reads lacking a unique V-gene family. A later analysis removed 592 highly shared, low-generation-probability nucleotide sequences to deal with suspected cross-contamination and a sequencing artifact. In a later analysis, a clonal expansion index was calculated for each public chain from normalized within-repertoire ranks of inferred template counts. In a later analysis, generation probabilities were computed using a VDJ recombination model fitted to out-of-frame rearrangements, and the results were checked against IGoR. A later analysis scored TCR-TCR, TCR-HLA and TCR-CMV co-occurrence with hypergeometric tests, applying a repertoire-size bias correction to TCR pairs. To estimate false discovery rates, a later analysis permuted the HLA or CMV assignments 20 times. In a later analysis, co-occurring TCRs were grouped with DBSCAN, and TCRdist sequence similarity was added when clustering was performed within HLA-allele-positive subsets. Co-occurrence clustering excluded repertoires with fewer than 30,000 or more than 120,000 public chains, plus five with anomalous nucleotide sharing. This is the immuneACCESS table as TCRdb keeps it, with only in-frame sequences that have V and J called. A part of the clones is gone; compared with another copy, unresolved V genes explain less than half, and the rest is unexplained. V, J and clone size are taken as reported in that table, and D and trimming were inferred from the DNA itself. The sample profile shows about 130,000 clones; 60% to 80% of them were found once. The ten largest clonotypes hold 7.3% of the sample.

The sequence joins TRBV6-6 to TRBJ1-4, with 7 central nucleotides matching TRBD1. The sequenced sample was PBMCs. The sequence derives from a male donor in good health and CMV-seronegative. The sequenced DNA: TGTGCCAGCAGTTTCACAGGGGCAACTAATGAAAAACTGTTTTTT. This sequence encodes CASSFTGATNEKLFF.